The 19 T cell receptor beta chains in this list originate from one sample, sequenced in a study of Ad26.COV2.S vaccination and SARS-CoV-2 variants. Sample treatment: 15 to 20 received Ad26.COV2.S at low or high dose, single or two shots; roughly five received placebo; per-sample allocation not given. The investigators took samples on day 63 after the first vaccine or placebo injection. Clones were read by immunoSEQ multiplex PCR, and TCRdb kept only the in-frame ones, dropping some. The sample lists about 680,000 clones, about 89% occurring once. This material consisted of peripheral blood, taken in a trial of Ad26.COV2.S vaccine versus placebo. The source of these receptors is a person between 18 and 59 years old who received the Ad26.COV2.S COVID-19 vaccine or a placebo.

This chain uses TRBV15 with TRBJ1-1, with TRBD1 matching 9 bases. CDR3 size: 15 residues. Germline V gene data show CDR1 as LNHNV and CDR2 as YYDKDF (reference sequence). The V gene end was trimmed by 0 bases and the J gene end by 3 bases; junction bases not matched to a gene: 2. The CDR3 here is CATSRETGGYTEAFF. As DNA, the CDR3 is TGTGCCACCAGCAGAGAAACAGGGGGCTACACTGAAGCTTTCTTT.

The chain is built from TRBV6-2 or TRBV6-3 and TRBJ2-2, with D tentatively TRBD2 (5 bases). The germline V gene encodes CDR1 MNHEY and CDR2 SVGEGT. Trimming took 0 bases from V and 3 from J, leaving 14 bases between them. The CDR3 covers 17 residues. The CDR3 DNA reads as TGTGCCAGCAGTTACTCTCACCGGGGTTTCGACACCGGGGAGCTGTTTTTT. Its protein product is CASSYSHRGFDTGELFF.

This chain uses TRBV3-1 (or the pseudogene TRBV3-2) with TRBJ2-5; TRBD2 matches at 12 bases. V gave up 1 base and J gave up 5 bases; unmatched junction bases: 5. CDR3 length equals 16 residues. Germline CDR1 reads LGHDT; CDR2 reads YNNKEL (reference sequence). The CDR3 region is CASSQAWTSGTETQYF. The CDR3 nucleotides read TGTGCCAGCAGCCAAGCGTGGACTAGCGGGACGGAGACCCAGTACTTC.

The chain joins TRBV7-8 to TRBJ2-3; no definite D call. CDR1 SGHVS and CDR2 FQNEAQ come from the germline V gene. The CDR3 runs 13 residues. The V and J ends lost 3 bases and 2 bases respectively, with 6 bases between them. CDR3 DNA sequence: TGTGCCAGCAGCTTCGGACCCACAGATACGCAGTATTTT. The encoded protein is CASSFGPTDTQYF.

The rearrangement uses TRBV19 and TRBJ1-5; no definite D call. CDR3 length equals 14 residues. V was shortened by 5 bases and J by 7 bases, with 15 bases between the two germline ends. Germline assignment: CDR1 LNHDA and CDR2 SQIVND (reference sequence). As DNA, the CDR3 is TGTGCCAGTAGTGGTAGGGCAGCTGGACAGCCCCAGCATTTT. As protein: CASSGRAAGQPQHF.

J is TRBJ2-6 and V is TRBV29-1; 8 bases are a match to TRBD1. V shed 6 bases, J shed 2 bases, and the junction held 3 bases outside the gene matches. Germline-derived CDR1 and CDR2 are SQVTM and ANQGSEA. The length of the CDR3 is 14 residues. The CDR3 protein is CSVAQGAGANVLTF. CDR3 coding DNA: TGCAGCGTGGCACAGGGGGCTGGGGCCAACGTCCTGACTTTC.

The gene calls are TRBV25-1 and TRBJ1-2; TRBD1 might be the D (5 bases). Looked up from germline, CDR1 is MGHDK and CDR2 is SYGVNS. There are 13 residues in the CDR3. The V and J ends lost 4 bases and 5 bases respectively, with 11 bases between them. The DNA for the CDR3 is TGTGCCAGCAGTGGAGCAGGGCCTTATGGCTACACCTTC. This encodes CASSGAGPYGYTF.

The rearrangement links TRBV11-2 to TRBJ1-6; TRBD1 is a possible D gene (5 bases). Germline CDR1 reads SGHAT; CDR2 reads FQNNGV. Trimming left V 3 bases short and J 4 bases short, with 16 bases between. This CDR3 has 17 residues. The chain's CDR3 is CASSFAPGRAYNSPLHF. The CDR3 nucleotides are TGTGCCAGCAGCTTCGCCCCGGGACGGGCGTATAATTCACCCCTCCACTTT. The variable domain in full, completed from reference TRBV11-2 and TRBJ1-6, reads EAGVAQSPRYKIIEKRQSVAFWCNPISGHATLYWYQQILGQGPKLLIQFQNNGVVDDSQLPKDRFSAERLKGVDSTLKIQPAKLEDSAVYLCASSFAPGRAYNSPLHFGNGTRLTVT.

The J gene is TRBJ2-2, the V gene TRBV3-1 (or the pseudogene TRBV3-2); D ambiguous. The V end lost 3 bases, the J end lost 0 bases, and 11 bases lay between the germline ends. The CDR3 loop spans 16 amino acids. Germline CDR1 and CDR2: LGHDT and YNNKEL (reference sequence). The CDR3 region is CASSHRTTANTGELFF. The CDR3, as DNA: TGTGCCAGCAGCCACAGGACCACAGCGAACACCGGGGAGCTGTTTTTT.

This chain links TRBV3-1 (or the pseudogene TRBV3-2) with TRBJ2-7; D not certain. Germline CDR1 is LGHDT and CDR2 is YNNKEL (reference sequence). V dropped 5 bases and J dropped 0 bases, with 14 bases sitting between them. The CDR3 runs 15 residues. CDR3: CASSTRHTSSYEQYF. The DNA of the CDR3 is TGTGCCAGCAGCACCCGACATACGAGCTCCTACGAGCAGTACTTC.

This chain uses TRBV3-1 (or the pseudogene TRBV3-2) with TRBJ1-5; TRBD1 is a possible D gene (6 bases). V was clipped by 5 bases and J by 2 bases, with 13 bases between them. The CDR3 extends over 15 amino acids. Germline V gene sequence: CDR1 LGHDT, CDR2 YNNKEL (reference sequence). CDR3 DNA sequence: TGTGCCAGCAGCGAGGGGGTTTATCGCAATCAGCCCCAGCATTTT. It codes for CASSEGVYRNQPQHF.

The chain combines TRBV6-2 or TRBV6-3 with TRBJ1-5; D gene unclear. The CDR3 contains 13 residues. Trimming shortened V by 0 bases and J by 6 bases, and 6 bases separated the two germline ends. Per the germline V gene, CDR1 is MNHEY and CDR2 is SVGEGT. CDR3 sequence: CASSYSPSQPQHF. DNA for the CDR3: TGTGCCAGCAGTTACTCGCCCAGTCAGCCCCAGCATTTT.

The gene calls are TRBV2 and TRBJ1-3; 10 positions agree with TRBD1. Germline V gene sequence: CDR1 SNHLY, CDR2 FYNNEI. J lost 2 bases, V lost 6 bases, and 1 base had no gene match. The CDR3 spans 14 residues. Here the CDR3 DNA reads TGTGCCAGCAGGGGACAGGGGCCTGGAAACACCATATATTTT. Translation gives CASRGQGPGNTIYF.

The chain links TRBV7-8 to TRBJ1-2; no clear D gene. The CDR3 is made up of 12 amino acids. Trimming left V 1 base short and J 4 bases short, with 4 bases between. Germline V gene sequence: CDR1 SGHVS, CDR2 FQNEAQ. CDR3 coding DNA: TGTGCCAGCAGCTTAGACAGCTATGGCTACACCTTC. Translation gives CASSLDSYGYTF.

The rearrangement joins TRBV21-1 to TRBJ1-5. TRBV21-1 is a recognized pseudogene. The CDR3 contains 15 residues. CDR3 sequence: CASIPLRQRARPQHF. CDR3 nucleotides: TGTGCCAGCATCCCCCTGAGGCAGAGGGCACGGCCCCAGCATTTT.

As to this clone: In the same sample, other DNA sequences code for this CDR3. The chain couples TRBV10-3 to TRBJ2-5; D is uncertain. The CDR3 spans 12 residues. Germline lookup yields CDR1 ENHRY and CDR2 SYGVKD. V lost 0 bases and J lost 4, with 3 bases in between. CDR3 in amino acids: CAISESRETQYF. The CDR3 nucleotides read TGTGCCATCAGTGAGTCGAGAGAGACCCAGTACTTC.

Comments on this clone: At the DNA level, this CDR3 is encoded by other sequences in the same sample as well. The rearrangement links TRBV15 to TRBJ1-5; D is unresolved. Germline-derived CDR1 and CDR2 are LNHNV and YYDKDF (reference sequence). V was clipped by 1 base and J by 1 base, with 5 bases between them. This CDR3 is 14 amino acids long. The CDR3 nucleotides read TGTGCCACCAGCAGAGTGGGAAGCAATCAGCCCCAGCATTTT. This gives the protein CATSRVGSNQPQHF.

The chain has TRBV24-1 and TRBJ2-5; 7 bases map to TRBD2. The CDR3 extends over 15 amino acids. J was trimmed by 5 bases and V by 2 bases; bases with no gene match: 7. CDR1 is KGHDR, CDR2 SFDVKD, per germline. The CDR3 coding sequence is TGTGCCACCAGTGATTCCCAGGGAGGGCGGGAGACCCAGTACTTC. This codes for CATSDSQGGRETQYF.

This sequence joins TRBV5-5 and TRBJ1-2; D not certain. Germline V gene lookup returns CDR1 SGHKS and CDR2 YYEKEE (reference sequence). The CDR3 length is 13 residues. Trimming left V 4 bases short and J 4 bases short, with 11 bases between. CDR3 protein: CASSPEFFYGYTF. CDR3 in DNA: TGTGCCAGCAGCCCGGAGTTTTTCTATGGCTACACCTTC.